These 4 T cell receptor beta chains came from one sample sequenced in a study of vaccination effects on CD4 cells after COVID-19. Antigens of these TCRs are unknown. Profiling relied on immunoSEQ multiplex PCR, and the TCRdb table lists in-frame clones only, not all of them. The sample lists tens of thousands of clones; 65% to 80% were seen once. CD4+ T cells specific for antigen were expanded with viral peptide pools by the ViraFEST assay before sequencing. With about ten days of culture completed, CD4+ T cells were isolated. All vaccine recipients tested negative for nucleocapsid antibodies and had never contracted SARS-CoV-2 infection. Here the sequenced sample was CD4+ T cells from PBMCs cultured with HCoV-NL63 spike peptides, taken before COVID-19 vaccination. The receptors originated from a human donor who received a COVID-19 vaccine.

This chain joins TRBV7-9 and TRBJ2-7, with D tentatively TRBD1 (6 bases). The V gene lost 2 bases and the J gene lost 3 bases, with 11 bases spanning the gap. CDR3 length equals 14 residues. Germline-derived CDR1 and CDR2 are SEHNR and FQNEAQ (reference sequence). The CDR3 sequence is CASSLLTQGYEQYV. CDR3 nucleotide sequence: TGTGCCAGCAGCTTACTGACACAGGGCTACGAGCAGTACGTC.

The chain combines TRBV5-4 with TRBJ1-2; D unresolved. V shed 2 bases and J shed 1 base, with 6 bases lying between them. CDR1 and CDR2 from the germline V gene are SGHNT and YYREEE (reference sequence). The length of the CDR3 is 13 residues. The CDR3: CASSFFGNYGYTF. In DNA form, the CDR3 reads TGTGCCAGCAGCTTTTTTGGTAACTATGGCTACACCTTC.

The chain uses TRBV4-1 and TRBJ1-1; D gene uncertain. The germline gives CDR1 MGHRA, CDR2 YSYEKL. With 0 bases removed from V and 1 base from J, the gap between germline ends came to 9 bases. The length of the CDR3 is 15 residues. As DNA, the CDR3 is TGCGCCAGCAGCCAAGATCACAGCCGGAACACTGAAGCTTTCTTT. Translated, it gives CASSQDHSRNTEAFF.

In DNA, the CDR3 is TGCGCCAGCAGTGACAGGGGGCGAGTGGAGACCCAGTACTTC. Encoded protein: CASSDRGRVETQYF. The chain carries TRBV10-1 and TRBJ2-5; 8 bases fit TRBD1. V lost 3 bases, J lost 5 bases, and 5 bases stayed unmatched. Germline CDR1 is WNHNN and CDR2 is SYGVQD (reference sequence). The CDR3 runs 14 residues.